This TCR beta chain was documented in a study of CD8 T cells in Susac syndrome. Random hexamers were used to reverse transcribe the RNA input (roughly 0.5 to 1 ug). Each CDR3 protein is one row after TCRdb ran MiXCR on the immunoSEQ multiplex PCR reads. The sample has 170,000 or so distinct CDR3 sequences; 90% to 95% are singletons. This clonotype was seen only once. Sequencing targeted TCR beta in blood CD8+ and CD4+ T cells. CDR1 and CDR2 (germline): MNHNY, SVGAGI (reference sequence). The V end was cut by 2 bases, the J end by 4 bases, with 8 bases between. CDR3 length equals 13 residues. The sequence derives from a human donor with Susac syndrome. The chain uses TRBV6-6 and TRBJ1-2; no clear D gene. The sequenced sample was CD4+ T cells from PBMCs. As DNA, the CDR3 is TGTGCCAGCAGTTACAGGGTGACCTATGGCTACACCTTC. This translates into CASSYRVTYGYTF.